The present entry profiles one T cell receptor beta chain with its context. The specificity of this receptor is unknown. No much larger clone exists at a distance of one base, and base qualities are not known. The sample contains more than one DNA sequence encoding this CDR3. This sample is drawn from a study of blood T cell repertoires in COVID-19 (dated by TCRdb to between 2020 and 2021). Regarding the study in general: Collaborator samples came from the United States, Italy and Spain and covered acute and convalescent phases of COVID-19. The material from the prospective study consisted of cDNA or gDNA derived from T cells, B-cell-depleted T cells, or PBMCs. Subjects who had been exposed to COVID-19, were actively infected with it, or had recovered from it provided the deeply sampled blood TCRbeta repertoires that made up the dataset. A freely available public database, intended as a resource for researchers studying the immune response to SARS-CoV-2, is where the repertoires were released. The samples were drawn from the first 160 participants of the ongoing ImmuneRACE study and from 1,254 subjects provided by 6 global collaborators. A de-identified subject ID, COVID-19 status, age in years and sex were almost always included in the sample metadata. Where available, HLA class I and class II types were taken from metadata supplied by the sample provider and were not determined by assay-based typing. What the study reported, not specific to this receptor: How much clinical and demographic metadata was included differed by source and by participant, and the metadata was provided uncurated.

Collaborating institutions collected whole blood in K2EDTA tubes following their own protocols. For TCRbeta analysis, collaborators shipped samples as frozen whole blood, isolated PBMCs, or DNA extracted from either of those sample types. The immunoSEQ Assay, a bias-controlled multiplex PCR, was used to amplify TCRbeta CDR3 regions from genomic DNA. The published analysis was carried out like this. The number of nucleated cells in each sample was estimated from the amplification of reference gene primers within the assay. To quantify the absolute abundance of each unique TCRbeta CDR3 rearrangement, sequence reads were collapsed and filtered. For each sample, productive Simpson clonality was calculated by taking the square root of Simpson's diversity index across productive rearrangements. As stored in TCRdb, this immuneACCESS dataset retains in-frame rearrangements with V and J assigned. A fraction of the clones does not appear; measured against another copy, unresolved V genes explain less than half of the discrepancy, and the remainder lacks a known reason. The DNA was the basis for D and trimming; V, J and clone size are from that table. The table for this sample lists roughly 91,000 clones; 80% to 85% of them were counted only once. The ten largest clones add up to 2% of the sample.

Cut back by 4 bases and 0 bases, the V and J ends lie 9 bases apart. Reading from cysteine to phenylalanine, the CDR3 counts 14 amino acids. Only the CDR3 part of the read is kept: 42 bases, read in frame from the first base. CDR1 and CDR2 were assigned from the germline V gene as SGHRS and YFSETQ. The sequenced sample consisted of peripheral blood. The V and J genes are TRBV5-1 and TRBJ2-3; TRBD1 is a weak D gene call, 6 bases matching. This clonotype was obtained from a man aged 65-85 years with active or convalescent COVID-19. The CDR3 is CASSLGQSTDTQYF. The DNA sequence is TGCGCCAGCAGCCTAGGACAGAGCACAGATACGCAGTATTTT.